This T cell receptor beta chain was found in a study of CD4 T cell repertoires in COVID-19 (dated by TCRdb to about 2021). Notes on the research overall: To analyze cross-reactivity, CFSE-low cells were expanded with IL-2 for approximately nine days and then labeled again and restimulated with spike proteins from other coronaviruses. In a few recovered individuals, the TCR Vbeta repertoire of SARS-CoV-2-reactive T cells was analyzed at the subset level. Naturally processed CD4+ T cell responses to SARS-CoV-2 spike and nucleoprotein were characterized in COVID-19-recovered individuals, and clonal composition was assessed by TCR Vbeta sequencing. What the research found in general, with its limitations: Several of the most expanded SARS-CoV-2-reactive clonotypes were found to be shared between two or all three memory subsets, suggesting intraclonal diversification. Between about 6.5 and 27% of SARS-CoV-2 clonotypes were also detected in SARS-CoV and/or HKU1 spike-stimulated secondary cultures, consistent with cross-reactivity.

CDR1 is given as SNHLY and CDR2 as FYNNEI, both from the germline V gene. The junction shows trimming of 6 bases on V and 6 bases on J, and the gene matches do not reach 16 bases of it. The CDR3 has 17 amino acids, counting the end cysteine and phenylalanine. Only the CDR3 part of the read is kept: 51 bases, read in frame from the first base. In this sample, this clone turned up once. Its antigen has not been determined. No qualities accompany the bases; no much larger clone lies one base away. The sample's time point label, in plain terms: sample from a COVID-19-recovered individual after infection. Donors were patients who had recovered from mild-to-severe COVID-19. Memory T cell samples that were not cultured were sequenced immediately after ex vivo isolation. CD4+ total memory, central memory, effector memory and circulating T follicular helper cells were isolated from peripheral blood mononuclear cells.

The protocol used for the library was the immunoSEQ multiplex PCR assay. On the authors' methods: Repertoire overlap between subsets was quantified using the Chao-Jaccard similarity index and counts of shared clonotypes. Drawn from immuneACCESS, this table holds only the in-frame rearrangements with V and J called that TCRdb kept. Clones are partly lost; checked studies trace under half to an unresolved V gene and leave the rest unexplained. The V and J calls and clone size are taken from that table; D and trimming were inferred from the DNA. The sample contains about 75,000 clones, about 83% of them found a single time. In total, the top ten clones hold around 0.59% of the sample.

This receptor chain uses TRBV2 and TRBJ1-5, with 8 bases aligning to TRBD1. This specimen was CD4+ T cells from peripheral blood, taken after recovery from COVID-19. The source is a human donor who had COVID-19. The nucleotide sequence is TGTGCCAGCAGCCCGCGGATCCTCCGGGACAGGCCTCAGCCCCAGCATTTT. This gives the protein CASSPRILRDRPQPQHF.